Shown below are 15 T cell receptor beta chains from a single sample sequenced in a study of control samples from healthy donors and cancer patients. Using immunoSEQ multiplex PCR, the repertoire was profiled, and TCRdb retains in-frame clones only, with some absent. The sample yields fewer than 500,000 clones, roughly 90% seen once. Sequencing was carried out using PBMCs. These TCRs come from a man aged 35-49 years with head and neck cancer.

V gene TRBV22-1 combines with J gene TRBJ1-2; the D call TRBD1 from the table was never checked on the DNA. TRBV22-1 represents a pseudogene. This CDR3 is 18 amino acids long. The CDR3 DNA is TGTCCTGGGCCCCTAGAAAGGGGGTCGATCTGTGGTTTTGACGGCTACACCTTC. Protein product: CPGPLERGSICGFDGYTF.

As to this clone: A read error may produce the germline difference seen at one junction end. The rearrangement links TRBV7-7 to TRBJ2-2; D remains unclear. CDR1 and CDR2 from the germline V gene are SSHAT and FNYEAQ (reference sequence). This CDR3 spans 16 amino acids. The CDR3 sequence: CASSLNAARNTGELFF. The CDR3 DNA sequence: TGTGCTAGCAGCTTAAATGCAGCGCGGAACACCGGGGAGCTGTTTTTT.

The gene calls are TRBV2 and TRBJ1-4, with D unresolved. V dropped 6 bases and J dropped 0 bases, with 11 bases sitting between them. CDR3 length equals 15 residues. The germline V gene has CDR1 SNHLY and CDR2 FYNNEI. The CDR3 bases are TGTGCCAGCAGCAACTCGGGGTCAACTAATGAAAAACTGTTTTTT. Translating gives CASSNSGSTNEKLFF.

The CDR3 DNA sequence: TGTGCCTGGAGTTTGGACAGCAACTATGGCTACACCTTC. It is translated as CAWSLDSNYGYTF. V and J are TRBV30 and TRBJ1-2; weak D call: TRBD1 (6 bases). This CDR3 spans 13 amino acids. CDR1 GTSNPN and CDR2 SVGIG come from the germline V gene (reference sequence). V was pared by 2 bases and J by 2 bases, with 9 bases between.

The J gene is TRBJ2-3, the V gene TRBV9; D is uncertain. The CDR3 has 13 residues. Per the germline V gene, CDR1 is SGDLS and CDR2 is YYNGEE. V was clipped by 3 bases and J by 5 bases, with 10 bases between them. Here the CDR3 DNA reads TGTGCCAGCAGCGGTAACCTGGGAGATACGCAGTATTTT. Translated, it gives CASSGNLGDTQYF.

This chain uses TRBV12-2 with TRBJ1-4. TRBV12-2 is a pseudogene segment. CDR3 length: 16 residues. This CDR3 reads CASRSRMETTNEKLFF. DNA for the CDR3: TGTGCAAGTCGCTCGAGGATGGAGACAACTAATGAAAAACTGTTTTTT.

For the CDR3, the DNA is TGTGCCAGCAGTACGACAACCGAGGGGCGGTTGTCTTTCTTT. Translated: CASSTTTEGRLSFF. The chain joins TRBV28 to TRBJ1-1; TRBD1 is a possible D gene (5 bases). The CDR3 spans 14 residues. Germline assignment: CDR1 MDHEN and CDR2 SYDVKM. V was shortened by 5 bases and J by 12 bases, with 22 bases between the two germline ends.

This CDR3 is CASSETVGAFF. The CDR3 DNA reads as TGTGCCAGCAGTGAGACCGTCGGGGCTTTCTTT. The chain joins TRBV12-3 or TRBV12-4 to TRBJ1-1; D ambiguous. The CDR3 has 11 amino acids. Trimming cost V 5 bases and J 11 bases, with 12 bases left between them.

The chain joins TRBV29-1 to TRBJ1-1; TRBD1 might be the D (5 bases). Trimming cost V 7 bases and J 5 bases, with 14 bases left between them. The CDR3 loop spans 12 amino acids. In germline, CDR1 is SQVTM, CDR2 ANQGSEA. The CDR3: CSAPGLGTEAFF. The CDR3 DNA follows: TGCAGCGCCCCAGGGCTGGGGACTGAAGCTTTCTTT.

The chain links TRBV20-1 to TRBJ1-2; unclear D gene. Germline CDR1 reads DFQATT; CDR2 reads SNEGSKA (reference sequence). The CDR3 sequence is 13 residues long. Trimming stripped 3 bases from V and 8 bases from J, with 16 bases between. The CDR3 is CSASRSDVRGYTF. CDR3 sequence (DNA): TGCAGTGCTAGTAGGTCTGACGTTCGAGGCTACACCTTC.

The CDR3 loop reads CASSLPRQGVRNYGYTF. The CDR3, as DNA: TGTGCCAGCAGTTTGCCAAGGCAGGGGGTTCGTAACTATGGCTACACCTTC. This sequence joins TRBV28 and TRBJ1-2, with 7 bases lining up with TRBD1. The CDR3 extends over 17 amino acids. Germline V gene data show CDR1 as MDHEN and CDR2 as SYDVKM. After removal of 3 bases from V and 1 base from J, the junction contained 11 bases not matched to a gene.

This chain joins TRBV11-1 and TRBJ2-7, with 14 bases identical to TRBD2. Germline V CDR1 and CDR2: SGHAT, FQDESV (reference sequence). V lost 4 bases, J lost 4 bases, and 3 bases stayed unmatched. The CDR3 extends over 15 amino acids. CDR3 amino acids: CASSSTSGRGYEQYF. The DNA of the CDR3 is TGTGCCAGCAGCTCGACTAGCGGGAGGGGTTACGAGCAGTACTTC.

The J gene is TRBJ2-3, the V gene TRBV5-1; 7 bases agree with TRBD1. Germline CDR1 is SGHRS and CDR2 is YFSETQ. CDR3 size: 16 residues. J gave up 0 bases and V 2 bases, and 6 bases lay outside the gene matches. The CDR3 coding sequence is TGCGCCAGCAGCTTCCGACAGGGTGATAGCACAGATACGCAGTATTTT. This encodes CASSFRQGDSTDTQYF.

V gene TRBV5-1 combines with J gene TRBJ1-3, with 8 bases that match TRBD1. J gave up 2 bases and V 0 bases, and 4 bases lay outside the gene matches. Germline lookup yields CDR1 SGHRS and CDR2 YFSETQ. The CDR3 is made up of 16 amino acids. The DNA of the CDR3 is TGCGCCAGCAGCTTGGAGGCCAGGGGGCCTGGAAACACCATATATTTT. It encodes CASSLEARGPGNTIYF.

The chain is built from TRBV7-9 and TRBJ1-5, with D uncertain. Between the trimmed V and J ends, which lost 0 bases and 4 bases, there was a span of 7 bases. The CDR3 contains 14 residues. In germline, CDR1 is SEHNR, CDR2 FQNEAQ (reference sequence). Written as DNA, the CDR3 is TGTGCCAGCAGCTTAGCGGGAGGGAATCAGCCCCAGCATTTT. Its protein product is CASSLAGGNQPQHF. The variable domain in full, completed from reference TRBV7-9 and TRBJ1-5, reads DTGVSQNPRHKITKRGQNVTFRCDPISEHNRLYWYRQTLGQGPEFLTYFQNEAQLEKSRLLSDRFSAERPKGSFSTLEIQRTEQGDSAMYLCASSLAGGNQPQHFGDGTRLSIL.